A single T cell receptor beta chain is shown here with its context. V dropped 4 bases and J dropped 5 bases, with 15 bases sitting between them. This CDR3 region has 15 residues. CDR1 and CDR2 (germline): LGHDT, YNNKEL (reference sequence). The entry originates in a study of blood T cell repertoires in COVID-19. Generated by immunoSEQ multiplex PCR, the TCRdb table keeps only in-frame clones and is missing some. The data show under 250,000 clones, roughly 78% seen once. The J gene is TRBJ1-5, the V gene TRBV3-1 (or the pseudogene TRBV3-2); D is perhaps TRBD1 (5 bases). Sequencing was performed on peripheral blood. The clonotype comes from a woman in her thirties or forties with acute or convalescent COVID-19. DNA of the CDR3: TGTGCCAGCAGCCGGACACCAGGCAAACATCAGCCCCAGCATTTT. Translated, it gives CASSRTPGKHQPQHF.